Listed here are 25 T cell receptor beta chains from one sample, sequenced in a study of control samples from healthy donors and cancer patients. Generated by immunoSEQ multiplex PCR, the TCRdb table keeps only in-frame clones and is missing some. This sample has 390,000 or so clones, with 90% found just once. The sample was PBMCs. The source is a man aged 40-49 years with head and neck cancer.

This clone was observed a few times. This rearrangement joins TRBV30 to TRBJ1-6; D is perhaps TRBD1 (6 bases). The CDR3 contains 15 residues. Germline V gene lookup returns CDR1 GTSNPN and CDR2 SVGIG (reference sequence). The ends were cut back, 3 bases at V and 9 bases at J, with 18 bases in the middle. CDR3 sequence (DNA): TGTGCCTGGAGGAGATACAGGGAATTTAGTTCACCCCTCCACTTT. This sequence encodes CAWRRYREFSSPLHF.

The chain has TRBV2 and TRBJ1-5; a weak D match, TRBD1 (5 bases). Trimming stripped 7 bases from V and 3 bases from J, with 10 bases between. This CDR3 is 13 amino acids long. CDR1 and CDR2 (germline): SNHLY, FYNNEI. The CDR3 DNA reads TGTGCCAGCAATGGGGGTTTCAATCAGCCCCAGCATTTT. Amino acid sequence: CASNGGFNQPQHF.

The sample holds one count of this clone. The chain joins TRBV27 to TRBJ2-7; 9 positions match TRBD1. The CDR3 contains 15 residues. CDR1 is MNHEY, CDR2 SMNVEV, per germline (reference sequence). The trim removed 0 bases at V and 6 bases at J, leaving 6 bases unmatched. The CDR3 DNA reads TGTGCCAGCAGTTTATCCGGGACAGGGAGCCTCGAGCAGTACTTC. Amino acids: CASSLSGTGSLEQYF.

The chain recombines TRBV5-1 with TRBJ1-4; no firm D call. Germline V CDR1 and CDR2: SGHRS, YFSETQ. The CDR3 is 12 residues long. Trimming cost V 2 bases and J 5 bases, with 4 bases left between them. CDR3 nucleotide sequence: TGCGCCAGCAGCTTTGGAAATGAAAAACTGTTTTTT. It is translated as CASSFGNEKLFF.

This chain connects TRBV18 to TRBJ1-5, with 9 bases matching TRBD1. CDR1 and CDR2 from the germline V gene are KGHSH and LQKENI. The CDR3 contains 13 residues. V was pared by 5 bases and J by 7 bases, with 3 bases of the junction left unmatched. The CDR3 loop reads CASSSGTGQPQHF. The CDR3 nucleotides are TGTGCCAGCTCATCCGGGACAGGGCAGCCCCAGCATTTT.

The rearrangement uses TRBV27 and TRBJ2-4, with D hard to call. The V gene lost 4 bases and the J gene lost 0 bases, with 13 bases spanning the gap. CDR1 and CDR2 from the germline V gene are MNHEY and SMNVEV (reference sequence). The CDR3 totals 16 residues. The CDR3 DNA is TGTGCCAGCAGTTCCGGCAGGCCCCTAGCCAAAAACATTCAGTACTTC. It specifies CASSSGRPLAKNIQYF.

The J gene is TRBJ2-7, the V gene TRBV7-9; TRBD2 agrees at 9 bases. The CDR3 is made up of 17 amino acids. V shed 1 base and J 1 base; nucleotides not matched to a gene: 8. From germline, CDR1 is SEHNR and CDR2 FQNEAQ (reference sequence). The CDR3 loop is CASSLDPRLAVSYEQYF. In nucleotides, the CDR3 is TGTGCCAGCAGCTTAGATCCCCGACTAGCGGTATCCTACGAGCAGTACTTC. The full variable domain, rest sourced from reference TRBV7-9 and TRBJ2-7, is DTGVSQNPRHKITKRGQNVTFRCDPISEHNRLYWYRQTLGQGPEFLTYFQNEAQLEKSRLLSDRFSAERPKGSFSTLEIQRTEQGDSAMYLCASSLDPRLAVSYEQYFGPGTRLTVT.

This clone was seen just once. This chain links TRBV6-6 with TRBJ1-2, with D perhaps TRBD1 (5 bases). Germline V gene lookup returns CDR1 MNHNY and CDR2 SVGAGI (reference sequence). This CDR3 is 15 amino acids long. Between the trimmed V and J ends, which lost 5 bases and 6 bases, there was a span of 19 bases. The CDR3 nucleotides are TGTGCCAGCAGTCCCCCGGGGTCAGGACAAGATGGCTACACCTTC. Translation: CASSPPGSGQDGYTF.

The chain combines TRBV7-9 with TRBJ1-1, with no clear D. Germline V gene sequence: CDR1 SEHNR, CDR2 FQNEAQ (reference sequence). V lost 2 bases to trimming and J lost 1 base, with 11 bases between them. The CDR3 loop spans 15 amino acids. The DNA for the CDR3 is TGTGCCAGCAGCTTAATAAAGTCTTGGAACACTGAAGCTTTCTTT. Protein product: CASSLIKSWNTEAFF.

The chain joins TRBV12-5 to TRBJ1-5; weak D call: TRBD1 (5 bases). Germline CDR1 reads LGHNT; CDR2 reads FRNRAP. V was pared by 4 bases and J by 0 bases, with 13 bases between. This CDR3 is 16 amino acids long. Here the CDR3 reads CASGSTTGASNQPQHF. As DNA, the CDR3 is TGTGCTAGTGGTTCGACAACCGGGGCTAGCAATCAGCCCCAGCATTTT.

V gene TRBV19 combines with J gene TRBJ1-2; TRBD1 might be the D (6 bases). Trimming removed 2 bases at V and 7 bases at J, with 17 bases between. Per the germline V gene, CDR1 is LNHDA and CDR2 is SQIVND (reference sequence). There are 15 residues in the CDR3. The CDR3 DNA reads TGTGCCAGTAGTATATGGGGGCAAGACCCCGCTGGCTACACCTTC. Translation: CASSIWGQDPAGYTF.

This CDR3 reads CASSLVPHEQFF. CDR3 bases: TGTGCCAGCAGCTTAGTCCCCCATGAGCAGTTCTTC. The V and J genes are TRBV7-9 and TRBJ2-1; no firm D call. The CDR3 contains 12 residues. CDR1 is SEHNR, CDR2 FQNEAQ, per germline (reference sequence). Trimming took off 1 base at V and 8 bases at J, with 6 bases between the two ends.

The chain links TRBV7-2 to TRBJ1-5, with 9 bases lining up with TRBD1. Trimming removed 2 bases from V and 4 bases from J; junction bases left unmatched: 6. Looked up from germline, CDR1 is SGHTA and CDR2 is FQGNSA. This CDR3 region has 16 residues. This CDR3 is CASSLTGTGFNQPQHF. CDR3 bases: TGTGCCAGCAGCTTAACCGGGACAGGGTTTAATCAGCCCCAGCATTTT.

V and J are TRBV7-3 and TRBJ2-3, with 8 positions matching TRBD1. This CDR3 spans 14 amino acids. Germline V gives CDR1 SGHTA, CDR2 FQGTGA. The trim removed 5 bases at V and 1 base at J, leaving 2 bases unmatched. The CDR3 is CASSVDRGTDTQYF. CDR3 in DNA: TGTGCCAGCAGCGTGGACAGGGGCACAGATACGCAGTATTTT.

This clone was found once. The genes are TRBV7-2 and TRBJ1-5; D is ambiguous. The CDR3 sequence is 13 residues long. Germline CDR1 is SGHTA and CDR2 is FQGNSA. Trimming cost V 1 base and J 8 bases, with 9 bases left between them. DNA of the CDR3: TGTGCCAGCAGCTTAGAGTCCAAAAAGCCCCAGCATTTT. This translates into CASSLESKKPQHF.

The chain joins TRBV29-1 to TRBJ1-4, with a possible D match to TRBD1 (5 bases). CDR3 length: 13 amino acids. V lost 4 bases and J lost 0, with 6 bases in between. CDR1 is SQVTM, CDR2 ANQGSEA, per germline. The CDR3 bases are TGCAGCGTTGTAGGGGCAACTAATGAAAAACTGTTTTTT. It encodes CSVVGATNEKLFF. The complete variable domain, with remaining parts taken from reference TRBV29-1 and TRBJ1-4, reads SAVISQKPSRDICQRGTSLTIQCQVDSQVTMMFWYRQQPGQSLTLIATANQGSEATYESGFVIDKFPISRPNLTFSTLTVSNMSPEDSSIYLCSVVGATNEKLFFGSGTQLSVL.

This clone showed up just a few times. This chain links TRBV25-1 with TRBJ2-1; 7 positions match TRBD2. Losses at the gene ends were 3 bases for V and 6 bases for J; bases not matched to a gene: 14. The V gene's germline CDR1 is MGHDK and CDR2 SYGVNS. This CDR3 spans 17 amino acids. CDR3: CASSDPRGTLRGNEQFF. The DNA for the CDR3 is TGTGCCAGCAGTGATCCGCGGGGGACCCTTCGCGGCAATGAGCAGTTCTTC.

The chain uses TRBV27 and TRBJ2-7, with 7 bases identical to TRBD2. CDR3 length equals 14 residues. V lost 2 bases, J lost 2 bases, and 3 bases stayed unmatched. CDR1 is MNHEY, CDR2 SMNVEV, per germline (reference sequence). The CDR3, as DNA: TGTGCCAGCAGTTTACGGGGGGACGCCTACGAGCAGTACTTC. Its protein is CASSLRGDAYEQYF.

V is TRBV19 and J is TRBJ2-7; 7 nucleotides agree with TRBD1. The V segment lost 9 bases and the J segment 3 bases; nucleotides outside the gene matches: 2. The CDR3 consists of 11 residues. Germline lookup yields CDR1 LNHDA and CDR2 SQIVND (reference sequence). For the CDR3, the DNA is TGTGCCAGGACAGGGAACTACGAGCAGTACTTC. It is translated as CARTGNYEQYF.

In DNA, the CDR3 is TGTGCCAGCAGTTACCGGGACAGCCCCCATTCACCCCTCCACTTT. This codes for CASSYRDSPHSPLHF. This chain uses TRBV6-6 with TRBJ1-6, with TRBD1 matching 7 bases. This CDR3 comprises 15 residues. Germline assignment: CDR1 MNHNY and CDR2 SVGAGI (reference sequence). The V gene end was trimmed by 2 bases and the J gene end by 8 bases; junction bases not matched to a gene: 6.

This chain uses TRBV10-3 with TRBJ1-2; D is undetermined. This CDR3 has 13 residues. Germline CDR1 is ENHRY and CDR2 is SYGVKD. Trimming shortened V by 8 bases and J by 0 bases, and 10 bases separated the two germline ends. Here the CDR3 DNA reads TGTGCCATCTTCAGAACGCCTAACTATGGCTACACCTTC. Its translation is CAIFRTPNYGYTF.

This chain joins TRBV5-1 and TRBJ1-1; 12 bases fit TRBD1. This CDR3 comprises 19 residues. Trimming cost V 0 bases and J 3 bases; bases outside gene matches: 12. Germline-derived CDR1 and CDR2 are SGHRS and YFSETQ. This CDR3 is CASSLAGPGTGGSDTEAFF. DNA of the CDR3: TGCGCCAGCAGCTTGGCGGGACCCGGGACAGGGGGCTCGGACACTGAAGCTTTCTTT.

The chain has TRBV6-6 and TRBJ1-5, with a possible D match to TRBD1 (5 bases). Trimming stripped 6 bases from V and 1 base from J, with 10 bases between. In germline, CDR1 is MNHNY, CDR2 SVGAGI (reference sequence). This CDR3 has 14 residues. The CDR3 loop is CASSLQGSNQPQHF. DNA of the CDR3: TGTGCCAGCAGCCTGCAGGGAAGCAATCAGCCCCAGCATTTT.

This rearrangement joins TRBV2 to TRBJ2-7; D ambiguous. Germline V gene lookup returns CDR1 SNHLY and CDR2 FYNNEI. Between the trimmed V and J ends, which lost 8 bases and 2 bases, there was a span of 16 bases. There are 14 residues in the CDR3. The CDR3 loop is CASQPYSDAYEQYF. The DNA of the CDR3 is TGTGCCAGCCAACCCTACTCGGATGCCTACGAGCAGTACTTC.

CDR3 nucleotide sequence: TGCAGCGTTGTTAAACGGCAGGGGAGCACCGGGGAGCTGTTTTTT. Its protein product is CSVVKRQGSTGELFF. The genes are TRBV29-1 and TRBJ2-2, with D possibly matching TRBD1 (6 bases). The V gene's germline CDR1 is SQVTM and CDR2 ANQGSEA. This CDR3 has 15 residues. V shed 4 bases and J shed 4 bases, with 16 bases lying between them.